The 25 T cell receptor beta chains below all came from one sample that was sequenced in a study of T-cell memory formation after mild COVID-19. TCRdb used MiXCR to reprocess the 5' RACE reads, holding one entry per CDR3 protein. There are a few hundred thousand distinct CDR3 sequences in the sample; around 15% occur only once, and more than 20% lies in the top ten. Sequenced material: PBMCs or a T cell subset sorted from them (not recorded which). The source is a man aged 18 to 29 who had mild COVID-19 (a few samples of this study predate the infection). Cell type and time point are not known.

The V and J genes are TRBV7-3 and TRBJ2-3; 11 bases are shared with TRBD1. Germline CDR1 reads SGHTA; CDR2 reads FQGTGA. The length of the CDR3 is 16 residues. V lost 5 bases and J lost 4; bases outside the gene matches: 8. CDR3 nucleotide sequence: TGTGCCAGCAGCCCCGGGGACAGGGGGAATTCAGATACGCAGTATTTT. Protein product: CASSPGDRGNSDTQYF. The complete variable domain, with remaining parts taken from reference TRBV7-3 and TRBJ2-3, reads GAGVSQTPSNKVTEKGKYVELRCDPISGHTALYWYRQSLGQGPEFLIYFQGTGAADDSGLPNDRFFAVRPEGSVSTLKIQRTERGDSAVYLCASSPGDRGNSDTQYFGPGTRLTVL.

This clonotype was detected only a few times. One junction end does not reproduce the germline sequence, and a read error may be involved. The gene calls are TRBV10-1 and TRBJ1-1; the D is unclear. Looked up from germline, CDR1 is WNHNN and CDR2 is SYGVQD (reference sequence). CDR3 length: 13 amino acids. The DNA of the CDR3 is TGCGCCAGCAGTGAGTCGTTCGCGGCTGAGGCTTTCTTT. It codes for CASSESFAAEAFF.

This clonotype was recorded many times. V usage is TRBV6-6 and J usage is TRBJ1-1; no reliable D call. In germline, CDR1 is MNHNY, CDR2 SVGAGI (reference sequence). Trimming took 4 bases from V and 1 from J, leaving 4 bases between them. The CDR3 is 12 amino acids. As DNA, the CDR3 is TGTGCCAGCAGTTGGGGGAACACTGAAGCTTTCTTT. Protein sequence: CASSWGNTEAFF.

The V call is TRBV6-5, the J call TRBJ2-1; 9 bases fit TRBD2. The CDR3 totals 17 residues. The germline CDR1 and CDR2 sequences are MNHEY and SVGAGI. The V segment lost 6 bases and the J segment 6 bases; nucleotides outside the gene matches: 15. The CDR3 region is CASRLVSGGLMGNEQFF. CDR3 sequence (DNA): TGTGCCAGCAGGCTCGTCAGCGGGGGGCTCATGGGCAATGAGCAGTTCTTC.

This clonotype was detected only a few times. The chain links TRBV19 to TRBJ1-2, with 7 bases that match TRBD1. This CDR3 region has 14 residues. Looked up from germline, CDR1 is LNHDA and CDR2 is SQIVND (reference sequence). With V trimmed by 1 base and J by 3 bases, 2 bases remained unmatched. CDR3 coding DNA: TGTGCCAGTAGTATAGTTCAGGGGGACTATGGCTACACCTTC. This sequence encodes CASSIVQGDYGYTF.

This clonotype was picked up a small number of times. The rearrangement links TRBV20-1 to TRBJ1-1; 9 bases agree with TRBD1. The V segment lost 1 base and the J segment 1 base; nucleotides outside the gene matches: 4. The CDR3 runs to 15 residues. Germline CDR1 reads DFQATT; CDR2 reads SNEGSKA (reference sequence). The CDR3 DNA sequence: TGCAGTGCTAGAGTTTGGGGACAGGGGAACACTGAAGCTTTCTTT. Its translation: CSARVWGQGNTEAFF.

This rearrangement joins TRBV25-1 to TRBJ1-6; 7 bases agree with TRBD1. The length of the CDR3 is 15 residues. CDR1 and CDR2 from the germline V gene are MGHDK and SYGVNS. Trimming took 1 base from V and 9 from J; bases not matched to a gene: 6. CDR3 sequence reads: CASSELGTARSPLHF. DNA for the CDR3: TGTGCCAGCAGTGAATTGGGGACAGCACGTTCACCCCTCCACTTT.

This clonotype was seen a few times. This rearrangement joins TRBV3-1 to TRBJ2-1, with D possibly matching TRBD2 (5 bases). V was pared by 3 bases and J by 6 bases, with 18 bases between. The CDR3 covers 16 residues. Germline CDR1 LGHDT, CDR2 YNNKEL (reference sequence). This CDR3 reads CASSHAAAGYLNEQFF. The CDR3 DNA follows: TGTGCCAGCAGCCATGCCGCGGCGGGCTACCTCAATGAGCAGTTCTTC.

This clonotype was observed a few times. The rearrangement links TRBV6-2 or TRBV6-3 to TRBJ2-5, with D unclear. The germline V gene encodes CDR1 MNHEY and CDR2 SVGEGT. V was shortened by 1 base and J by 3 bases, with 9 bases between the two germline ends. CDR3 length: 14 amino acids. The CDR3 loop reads CASSYFSAEETQYF. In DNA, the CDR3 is TGTGCCAGCAGTTACTTCTCGGCGGAAGAGACCCAGTACTTC.

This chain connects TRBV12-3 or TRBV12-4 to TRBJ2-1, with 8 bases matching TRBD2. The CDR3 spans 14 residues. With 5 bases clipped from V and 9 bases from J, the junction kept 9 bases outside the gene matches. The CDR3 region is CASSPPGGGLEQFF. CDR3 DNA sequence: TGTGCCAGCAGTCCCCCGGGGGGGGGTCTTGAGCAGTTCTTC.

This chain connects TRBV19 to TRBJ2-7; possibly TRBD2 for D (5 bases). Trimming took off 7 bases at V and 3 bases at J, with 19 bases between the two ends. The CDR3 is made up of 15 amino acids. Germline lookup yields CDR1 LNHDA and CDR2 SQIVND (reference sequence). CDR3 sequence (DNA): TGTGCCAGTAATTTCTTCCGTGCCAGCGGCTACGAGCAGTACTTC. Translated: CASNFFRASGYEQYF.

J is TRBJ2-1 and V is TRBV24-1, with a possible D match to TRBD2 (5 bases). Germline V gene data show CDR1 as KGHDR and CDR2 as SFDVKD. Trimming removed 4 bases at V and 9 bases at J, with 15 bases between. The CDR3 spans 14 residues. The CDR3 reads CATSDWRSVSEQFF. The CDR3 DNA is TGTGCCACCAGTGACTGGAGGTCCGTCAGTGAGCAGTTCTTC.

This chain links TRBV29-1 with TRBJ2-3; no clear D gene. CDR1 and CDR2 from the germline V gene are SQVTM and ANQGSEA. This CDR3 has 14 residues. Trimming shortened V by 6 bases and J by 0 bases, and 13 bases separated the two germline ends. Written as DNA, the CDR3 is TGCAGCGTGGCCGGGTCCGCTAGCACAGATACGCAGTATTTT. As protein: CSVAGSASTDTQYF.

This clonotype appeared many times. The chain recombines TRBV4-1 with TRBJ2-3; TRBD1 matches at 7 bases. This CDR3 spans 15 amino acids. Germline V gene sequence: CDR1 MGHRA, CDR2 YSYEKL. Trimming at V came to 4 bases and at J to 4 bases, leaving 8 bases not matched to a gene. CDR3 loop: CASSRPGTVSDTQYF. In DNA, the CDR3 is TGCGCCAGCAGCCGTCCCGGGACAGTTTCAGATACGCAGTATTTT.

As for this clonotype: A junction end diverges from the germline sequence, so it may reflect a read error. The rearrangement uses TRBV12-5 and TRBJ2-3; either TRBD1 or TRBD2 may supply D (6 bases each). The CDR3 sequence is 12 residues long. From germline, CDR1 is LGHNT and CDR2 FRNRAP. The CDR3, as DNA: TGTGCTAGTGGTTTGGGGAGGGGGGACCCTCAATTT. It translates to CASGLGRGDPQF.

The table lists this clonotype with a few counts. CDR3 region: CASSMDRGEGEQFF. CDR3 DNA: TGTGCCAGCAGTATGGACAGAGGGGAGGGTGAGCAGTTCTTC. The J gene is TRBJ2-1, the V gene TRBV2, with D perhaps TRBD2 (7 bases). CDR1 and CDR2 from the germline V gene are SNHLY and FYNNEI. This CDR3 region has 14 residues. Trimming removed 5 bases from V and 9 bases from J, with 17 bases in between.

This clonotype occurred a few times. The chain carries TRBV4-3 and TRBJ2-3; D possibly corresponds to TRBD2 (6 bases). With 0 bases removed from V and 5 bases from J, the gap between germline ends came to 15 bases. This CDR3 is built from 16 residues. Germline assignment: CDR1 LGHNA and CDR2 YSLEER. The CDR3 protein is CASSQEASAVGDTQYF. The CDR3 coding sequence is TGCGCCAGCAGCCAAGAGGCTAGCGCGGTGGGAGATACGCAGTATTTT.

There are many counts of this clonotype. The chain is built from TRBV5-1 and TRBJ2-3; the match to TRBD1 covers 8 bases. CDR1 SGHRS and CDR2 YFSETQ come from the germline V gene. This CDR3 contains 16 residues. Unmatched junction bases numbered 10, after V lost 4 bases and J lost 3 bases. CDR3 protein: CASSRTTGVVTDTQYF. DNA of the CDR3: TGCGCCAGCAGCCGAACGACAGGGGTTGTGACAGATACGCAGTATTTT.

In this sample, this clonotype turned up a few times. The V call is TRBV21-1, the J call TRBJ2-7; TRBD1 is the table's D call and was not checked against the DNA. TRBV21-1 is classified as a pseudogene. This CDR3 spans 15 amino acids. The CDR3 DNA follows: TGTGCCAGCAGCAAAGTAACAGGGGGTTCCTACGAGCAGTACGTC. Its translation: CASSKVTGGSYEQYV.

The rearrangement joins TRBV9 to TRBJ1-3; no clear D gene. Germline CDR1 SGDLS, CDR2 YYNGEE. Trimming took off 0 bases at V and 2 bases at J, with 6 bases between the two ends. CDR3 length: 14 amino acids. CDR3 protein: CASSVGGTGNTIYF. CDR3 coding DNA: TGTGCCAGCAGCGTAGGAGGAACTGGAAACACCATATATTTT.

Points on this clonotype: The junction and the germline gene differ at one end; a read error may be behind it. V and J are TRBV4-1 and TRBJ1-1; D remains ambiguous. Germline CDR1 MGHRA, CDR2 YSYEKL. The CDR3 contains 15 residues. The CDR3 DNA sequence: TGCGCCAGAAGCCTCCCCCCGGCGGGGAACACTGAAGCTTTCTTT. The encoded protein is CARSLPPAGNTEAFF.

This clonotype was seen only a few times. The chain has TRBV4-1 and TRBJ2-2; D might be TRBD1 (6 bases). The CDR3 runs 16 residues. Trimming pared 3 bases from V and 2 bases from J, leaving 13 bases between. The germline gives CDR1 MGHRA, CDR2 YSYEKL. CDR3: CASSHSKDSNTGELFF. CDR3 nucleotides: TGCGCCAGCAGCCATAGCAAGGACAGCAACACCGGGGAGCTGTTTTTT.

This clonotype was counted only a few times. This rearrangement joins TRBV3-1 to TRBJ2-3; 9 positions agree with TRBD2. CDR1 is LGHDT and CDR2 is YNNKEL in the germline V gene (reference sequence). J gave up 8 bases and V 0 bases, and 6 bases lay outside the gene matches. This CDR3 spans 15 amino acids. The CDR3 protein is CASSQDLAGRRTQYF. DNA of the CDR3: TGTGCCAGCAGCCAAGATCTAGCGGGGCGACGTACGCAGTATTTT.

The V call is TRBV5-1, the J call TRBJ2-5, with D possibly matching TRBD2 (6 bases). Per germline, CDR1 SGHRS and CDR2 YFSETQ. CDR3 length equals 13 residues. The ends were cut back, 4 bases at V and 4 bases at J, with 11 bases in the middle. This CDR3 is CASSTGGSETQYF. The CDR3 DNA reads TGCGCCAGCAGCACCGGGGGATCAGAGACCCAGTACTTC. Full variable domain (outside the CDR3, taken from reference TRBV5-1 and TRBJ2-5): KAGVTQTPRYLIKTRGQQVTLSCSPISGHRSVSWYQQTPGQGLQFLFEYFSETQRNKGNFPGRFSGRQFSNSRSEMNVSTLELGDSALYLCASSTGGSETQYFGPGTRLLVL.

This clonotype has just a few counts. This CDR3 reads CASSPGQGPSSYEQYV. The CDR3 nucleotides read TGTGCCAGCAGCCCGGGACAGGGGCCTTCGTCCTACGAGCAGTACGTC. The chain carries TRBV7-9 and TRBJ2-7; 10 bases fit TRBD1. This CDR3 has 16 residues. Trimming cost V 5 bases and J 1 base; bases outside gene matches: 8. Germline CDR1 is SEHNR and CDR2 is FQNEAQ (reference sequence).